The rows below give T cell receptor beta chains drawn from one sample of a study of blood T cell repertoires in COVID-19. Clones were sequenced by immunoSEQ multiplex PCR, and TCRdb holds only the in-frame ones, with some missing. The data show about 250,000 clones, with 80% to 85% seen just once and approximately 4% held by the top ten. The material sequenced was peripheral blood. The receptors derive from a man aged 50 to 59 with active or convalescent COVID-19. CDR3s include the opening cysteine and the closing phenylalanine or tryptophan. Fields, in order: V gene, J gene, D gene, clone size, CDR3 protein, CDR3 DNA. D genes are given only for firm matches. Some rows have no size entry. The others give once, few or many, or a class for an expanded clone.

V: TRBV30; J: TRBJ1-4; D: NA; size: NA; CDR3: CSMGSLGGANEKLFF; DNA: TGTTCAATGGGGTCCCTGGGAGGGGCTAATGAAAAACTGTTTTTT
V: TRBV18; J: TRBJ1-2; D: TRBD1; size: NA; CDR3: CASSTQGINYGYTF; DNA: TGTGCCAGCTCGACACAGGGGATTAACTATGGCTACACCTTC
V: TRBV15; J: TRBJ2-3; D: TRBD2; size: NA; CDR3: CATSSTRGASGGPTDTQYF; DNA: TGTGCCACCAGCAGCACCCGCGGGGCTAGCGGGGGGCCCACAGATACGCAGTATTTT
V: TRBV7-6; J: TRBJ1-6; D: TRBD1; size: few; CDR3: CASSPRTGGNSPLHF; DNA: TGTGCCAGCAGCCCACGGACAGGGGGAAATTCACCCCTCCACTTT
V: TRBV19; J: TRBJ2-1; D: TRBD2; size: NA; CDR3: CASRDRGGGSDEQFF; DNA: TGTGCCAGTAGAGATCGCGGCGGGGGGAGCGATGAGCAGTTCTTC
V: TRBV5-6; J: TRBJ2-3; D: TRBD2; size: NA; CDR3: CASSRTSGGTQYF; DNA: TGTGCCAGCAGCCGGACTAGCGGGGGGACGCAGTATTTT
V: TRBV11-2; J: TRBJ2-7; D: TRBD1; size: NA; CDR3: CASSLAGTVGSHEQYF; DNA: TGTGCCAGCAGCTTAGCCGGGACAGTGGGGTCCCACGAGCAGTACTTC
V: TRBV7-2; J: TRBJ1-3; D: NA; size: NA; CDR3: CASSLGTPGNTIYF; DNA: TGTGCCAGCAGCTTAGGGACACCCGGAAACACCATATATTTT
V: TRBV27; J: TRBJ1-3; D: NA; size: NA; CDR3: CASSLHSGNTIYF; DNA: TGTGCCAGCAGTTTACACTCTGGAAACACCATATATTTT
V: TRBV5-8; J: TRBJ2-1; D: TRBD2; size: few; CDR3: CASSLPGLQTYNEQFF; DNA: TGTGCCAGCAGCTTGCCGGGACTACAGACGTACAATGAGCAGTTCTTC
V: TRBV5-1; J: TRBJ2-1; D: TRBD2; size: once; CDR3: CASKPGLVTYNEQFF; DNA: TGCGCCAGTAAACCGGGACTAGTGACCTACAATGAGCAGTTCTTC
V: TRBV30; J: TRBJ1-1; D: TRBD1; size: NA; CDR3: CAWGQGGITEAFF; DNA: TGTGCCTGGGGACAGGGGGGAATCACTGAAGCTTTCTTT
V: TRBV12-3/TRBV12-4; J: TRBJ1-5; D: NA; size: NA; CDR3: CASSLQDYQPQHF; DNA: TGTGCCAGCAGCTTACAGGATTATCAGCCCCAGCATTTT
V: TRBV25-1; J: TRBJ1-6; D: TRBD1; size: NA; CDR3: CASREQGRDSPLHF; DNA: TGTGCCAGCAGAGAACAGGGGCGGGATTCACCCCTCCACTTT
V: TRBV18; J: TRBJ1-1; D: NA; size: NA; CDR3: CASSRDSEAFF; DNA: TGTGCCAGCTCAAGGGACTCTGAAGCTTTCTTT
V: TRBV6-9; J: TRBJ2-5; D: NA; size: NA; CDR3: CASSTPRGALQETQYF; DNA: TGTGCCAGCAGTACTCCCCGGGGGGCCTTACAAGAGACCCAGTACTTC
V: TRBV3-1/TRBV3-2; J: TRBJ1-6; D: NA; size: NA; CDR3: CASSQEGGMGKGLHF; DNA: TGTGCCAGCAGCCAAGAGGGGGGGATGGGGAAGGGACTCCACTTT
V: TRBV5-1; J: TRBJ2-7; D: TRBD1; size: NA; CDR3: CASSYDRGGYEQYF; DNA: TGCGCCAGCAGCTACGACAGGGGGGGTTACGAGCAGTACTTC
V: TRBV29-1; J: TRBJ2-7; D: NA; size: once; CDR3: CSVEAWTGNSYEQYF; DNA: TGCAGCGTTGAAGCCTGGACGGGGAACTCCTACGAGCAGTACTTC
V: TRBV7-9; J: TRBJ1-3; D: NA; size: many; CDR3: CASSQQGTSGNTIYF; DNA: TGTGCCAGCAGCCAACAGGGAACCTCTGGAAACACCATATATTTT